In its sample, the clone carrying this T cell receptor (beta chain) was seen once. The data were taken from a study of T cell responses to AZD1222 COVID-19 vaccine. Trimming shortened V by 5 bases and J by 4 bases, and 14 bases separated the two germline ends. The CDR3 has 14 residues. In germline, CDR1 is MNHEY, CDR2 SVGAGI. The table came from immunoSEQ multiplex PCR; TCRdb's copy has only in-frame clones and leaves some out. The sample lists 85,000 or so clones, more than 70% occurring once. The rearrangement joins TRBV6-5 to TRBJ1-1; D call uncertain. The sample in question was peripheral blood, obtained 28 days after the second AZD1222 dose. The clonotype was recovered from an adult who received the AZD1222 COVID-19 vaccine. The CDR3 DNA reads TGTGCCAGCAGTCTCGACATCATGGGCACTGAAGCTTTCTTT. Its protein product is CASSLDIMGTEAFF.